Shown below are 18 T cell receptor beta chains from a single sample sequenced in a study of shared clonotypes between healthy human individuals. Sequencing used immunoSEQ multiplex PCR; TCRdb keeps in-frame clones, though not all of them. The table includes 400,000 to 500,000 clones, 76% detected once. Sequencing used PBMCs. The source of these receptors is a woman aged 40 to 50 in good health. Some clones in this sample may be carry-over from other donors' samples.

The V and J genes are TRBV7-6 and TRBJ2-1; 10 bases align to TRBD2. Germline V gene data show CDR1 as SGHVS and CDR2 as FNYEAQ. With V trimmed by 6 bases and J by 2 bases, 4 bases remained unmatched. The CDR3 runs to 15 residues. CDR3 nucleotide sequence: TGTGCCAGCAGTTCCGGACTAGCGGCCTACAATGAGCAGTTCTTC. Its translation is CASSSGLAAYNEQFF.

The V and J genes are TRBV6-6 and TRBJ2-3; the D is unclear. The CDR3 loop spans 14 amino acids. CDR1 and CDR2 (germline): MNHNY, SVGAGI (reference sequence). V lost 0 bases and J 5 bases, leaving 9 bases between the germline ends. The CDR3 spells CASSYSVLGDTQYF. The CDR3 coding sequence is TGTGCCAGCAGTTACTCGGTCTTGGGAGATACGCAGTATTTT.

The CDR3 nucleotides read TGTGCCAGCACGGGGCCTGGCGCTGAAGCTTTCTTT. Its translation: CASTGPGAEAFF. The rearrangement uses TRBV2 and TRBJ1-1, with D tentatively TRBD1 (5 bases). Between the trimmed V and J ends, which lost 7 bases and 6 bases, there was a span of 12 bases. From germline, CDR1 is SNHLY and CDR2 FYNNEI. The CDR3 is 12 residues long.

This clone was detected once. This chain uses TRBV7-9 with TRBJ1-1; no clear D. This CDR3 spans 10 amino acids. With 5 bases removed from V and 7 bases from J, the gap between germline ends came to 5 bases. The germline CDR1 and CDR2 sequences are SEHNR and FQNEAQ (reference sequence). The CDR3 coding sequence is TGTGCCAGCAGCGGGGTTGAAGCTTTCTTT. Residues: CASSGVEAFF.

As DNA, the CDR3 is TGTGCCAGCTCACCTGAATGGGATCAGCCCCAGCATTTT. Its translation is CASSPEWDQPQHF. V is TRBV18 and J is TRBJ1-5; D is unclear. Per the germline V gene, CDR1 is KGHSH and CDR2 is LQKENI. Between the trimmed V and J ends, which lost 3 bases and 5 bases, there was a span of 8 bases. There are 13 residues in the CDR3.

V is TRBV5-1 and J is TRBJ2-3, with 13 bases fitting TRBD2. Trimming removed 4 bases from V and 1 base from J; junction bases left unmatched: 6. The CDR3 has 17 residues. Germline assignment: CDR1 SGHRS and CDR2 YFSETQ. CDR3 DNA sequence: TGCGCCAGCAGCCAAGGACTAGCGGGAGTTCGCACAGATACGCAGTATTTT. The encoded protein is CASSQGLAGVRTDTQYF.

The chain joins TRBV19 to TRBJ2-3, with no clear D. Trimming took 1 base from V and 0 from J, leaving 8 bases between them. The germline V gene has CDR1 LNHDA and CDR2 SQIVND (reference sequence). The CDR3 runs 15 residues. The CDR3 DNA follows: TGTGCCAGTAGTATAGTGCCCCGCAGCACAGATACGCAGTATTTT. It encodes CASSIVPRSTDTQYF.

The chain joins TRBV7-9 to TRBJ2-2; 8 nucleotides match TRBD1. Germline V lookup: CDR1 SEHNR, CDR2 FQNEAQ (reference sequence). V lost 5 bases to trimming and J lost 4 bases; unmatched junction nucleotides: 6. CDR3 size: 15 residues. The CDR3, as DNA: TGTGCCAGCAGCGCAGGCAGGGGGCTCACCGGGGAGCTGTTTTTT. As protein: CASSAGRGLTGELFF.

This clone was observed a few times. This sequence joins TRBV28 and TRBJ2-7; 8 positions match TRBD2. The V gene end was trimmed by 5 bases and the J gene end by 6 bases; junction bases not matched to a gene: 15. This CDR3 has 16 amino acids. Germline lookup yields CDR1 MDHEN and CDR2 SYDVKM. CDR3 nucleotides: TGTGCCAGCAGTACCACGGGAGGGCCGTTCCCCCCCGAGCAGTACTTC. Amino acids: CASSTTGGPFPPEQYF.

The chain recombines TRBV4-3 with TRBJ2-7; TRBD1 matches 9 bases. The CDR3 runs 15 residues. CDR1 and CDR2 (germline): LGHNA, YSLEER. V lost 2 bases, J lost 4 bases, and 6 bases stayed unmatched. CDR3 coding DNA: TGCGCCAGCAGCCAACCGGGACAGGGTTTGTACGAGCAGTACTTC. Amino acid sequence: CASSQPGQGLYEQYF.

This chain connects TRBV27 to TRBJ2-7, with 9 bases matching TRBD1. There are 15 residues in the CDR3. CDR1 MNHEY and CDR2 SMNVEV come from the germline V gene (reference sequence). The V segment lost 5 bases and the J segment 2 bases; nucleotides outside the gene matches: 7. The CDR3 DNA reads TGTGCCAGCAGTCCCCGGACAGGGGCGACCTACGAGCAGTACTTC. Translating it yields CASSPRTGATYEQYF.

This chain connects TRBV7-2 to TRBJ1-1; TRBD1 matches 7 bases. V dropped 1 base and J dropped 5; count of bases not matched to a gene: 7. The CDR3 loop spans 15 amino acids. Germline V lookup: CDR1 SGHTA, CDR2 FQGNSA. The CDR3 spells CASSLVRGRWTEAFF. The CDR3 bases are TGTGCCAGCAGCTTAGTGAGGGGGCGATGGACTGAAGCTTTCTTT.

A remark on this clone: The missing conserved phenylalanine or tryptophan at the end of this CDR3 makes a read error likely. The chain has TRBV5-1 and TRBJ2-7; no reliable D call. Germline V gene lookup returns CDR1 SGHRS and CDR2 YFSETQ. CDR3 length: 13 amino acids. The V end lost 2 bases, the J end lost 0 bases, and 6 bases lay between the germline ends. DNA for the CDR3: TGCGCCAGCAGCTTCCAGAGCTCCTACGAGCAGTACCTC. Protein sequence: CASSFQSSYEQYL.

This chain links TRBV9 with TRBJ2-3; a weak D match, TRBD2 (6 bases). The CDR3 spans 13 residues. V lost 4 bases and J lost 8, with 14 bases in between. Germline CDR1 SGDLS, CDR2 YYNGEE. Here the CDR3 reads CASSPGTGGTQYF. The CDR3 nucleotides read TGTGCCAGCAGCCCGGGGACTGGTGGTACGCAGTATTTT.

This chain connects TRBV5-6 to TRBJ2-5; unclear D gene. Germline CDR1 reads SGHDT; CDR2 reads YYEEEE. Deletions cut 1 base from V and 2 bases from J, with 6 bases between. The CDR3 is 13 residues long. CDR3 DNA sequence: TGTGCCAGCAGCTTGACATTGCAAGAGACCCAGTACTTC. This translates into CASSLTLQETQYF.

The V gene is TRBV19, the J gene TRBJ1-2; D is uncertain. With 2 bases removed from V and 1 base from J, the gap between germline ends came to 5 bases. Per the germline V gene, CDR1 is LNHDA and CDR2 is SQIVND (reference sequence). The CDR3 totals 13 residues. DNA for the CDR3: TGTGCCAGTAGTATACAGAGTAACTATGGCTACACCTTC. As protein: CASSIQSNYGYTF.

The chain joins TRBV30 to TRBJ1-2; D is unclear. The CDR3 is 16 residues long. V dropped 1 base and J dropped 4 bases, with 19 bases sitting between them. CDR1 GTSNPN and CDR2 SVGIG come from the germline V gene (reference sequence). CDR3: CAWSGLLDKFFYGYTF. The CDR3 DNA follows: TGTGCCTGGAGTGGACTCCTCGACAAATTCTTCTATGGCTACACCTTC.

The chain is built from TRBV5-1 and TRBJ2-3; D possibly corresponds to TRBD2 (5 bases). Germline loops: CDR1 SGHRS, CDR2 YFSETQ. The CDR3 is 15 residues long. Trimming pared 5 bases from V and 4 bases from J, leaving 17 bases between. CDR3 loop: CASSLAQTSADTQYF. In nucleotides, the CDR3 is TGCGCCAGCAGTCTAGCCCAAACATCCGCAGATACGCAGTATTTT.